Shown below are 4 T cell receptor beta chains from a single sample sequenced in a study of shared clonotypes between healthy human individuals. Clones were read by immunoSEQ multiplex PCR, and TCRdb kept only the in-frame ones, dropping some. This table has approximately 600,000 clones, 85% to 95% appearing once. Naivety among CD8 cells was defined by CD45RO negativity and positive CCR7 selection, thereby excluding terminally differentiated effector memory CD45RA+ cells. The specimen was naive CD8+ T cells sorted from blood. The receptors stem from a woman younger than 45 in good health.

V usage is TRBV28 and J usage is TRBJ2-2, with 8 nucleotides matching TRBD1. The CDR3 extends over 13 amino acids. Germline CDR1 reads MDHEN; CDR2 reads SYDVKM. The J segment lost 3 bases and the V segment lost 10 bases, leaving 4 bases of the junction unmatched. The CDR3 bases are TGTGCCACCGACAGGGGATACACCGGGGAGCTGTTTTTT. Amino acid sequence: CATDRGYTGELFF.

For this clone: This CDR3 is also generated by other DNA sequences in the sample. The chain is built from TRBV7-9 and TRBJ1-4, with D unresolved. The germline gives CDR1 SEHNR, CDR2 FQNEAQ (reference sequence). The CDR3 consists of 12 residues. Trimming shortened V by 2 bases and J by 7 bases, and 5 bases separated the two germline ends. The CDR3 coding sequence is TGTGCCAGCAGCTTAAGTGGTGAAAAACTGTTTTTT. Translated, it gives CASSLSGEKLFF.

The J gene is TRBJ1-1, the V gene TRBV28; D may be TRBD1 (5 bases). The CDR3 contains 11 residues. V was shortened by 10 bases and J by 4 bases, with 10 bases between the two germline ends. The germline V gene has CDR1 MDHEN and CDR2 SYDVKM. CDR3 residues: CATQGVTEAFF. The CDR3 nucleotides read TGTGCCACCCAAGGGGTCACTGAAGCTTTCTTT.

In this sample, this clone turned up once. This chain connects TRBV9 to TRBJ2-1, with D possibly matching TRBD2 (6 bases). Germline CDR1 reads SGDLS; CDR2 reads YYNGEE. The germline V and J ends were trimmed by 3 bases and 5 bases, with 12 bases remaining between them. The CDR3 runs 14 residues. The CDR3 spells CASSGPSADNEQFF. The CDR3, as DNA: TGTGCCAGCAGCGGGCCTAGCGCGGACAATGAGCAGTTCTTC.